Shown below are 31 T cell receptor beta chains from a single sample sequenced in a study of response to subunit inactivated influenza vaccine. MiXCR, applied by TCRdb to the RT-PCR reads, yields one record per CDR3 protein. This repertoire shows hundreds of thousands of distinct CDR3 sequences, around 11% found once; its top ten account for about 10%. These same data were also listed under a study on T cells expressing NK-cell markers. That paper notes: Beta-chain TCR cDNA was generated via 5'RACE template switching with UMIs.

The sequences come from PBMCs from blood, collected on the day of vaccination. The receptors stem from a middle-aged man who received an inactivated influenza vaccine.

J is TRBJ1-1 and V is TRBV29-1; D not resolved. Germline V gene sequence: CDR1 SQVTM, CDR2 ANQGSEA. Trimming took off 4 bases at V and 2 bases at J, with 8 bases between the two ends. This CDR3 is built from 12 residues. The chain's CDR3 is CSVGVLNTEAFF. The CDR3, as DNA: TGCAGCGTTGGGGTCCTTAACACTGAAGCTTTCTTT.

The V call is TRBV6-2 or TRBV6-3, the J call TRBJ2-7; D may correspond to TRBD1 or TRBD2 (5 bases each). Looked up from germline, CDR1 is MNHEY and CDR2 is SVGEGT. This CDR3 contains 13 residues. Trimming removed 5 bases from V and 3 bases from J, with 11 bases in between. The CDR3 region has the DNA TGTGCCAGCAGTCTCCCGGGGCTCTACGAGCAGTACTTC. Residues: CASSLPGLYEQYF.

This clonotype was seen more than once but under ten times. The J gene is TRBJ1-4, the V gene TRBV7-9; D is unresolved. Germline V CDR1 and CDR2: SEHNR, FQNEAQ (reference sequence). The CDR3 extends over 15 amino acids. V was cut by 4 bases and J by 0 bases, with 9 bases left in between. In DNA, the CDR3 is TGTGCCAGCAGCTCGCTCAGGACAACTAATGAAAAACTGTTTTTT. Translation gives CASSSLRTTNEKLFF.

The rearrangement uses TRBV7-9 and TRBJ1-6; D uncertain. The CDR3 runs 14 residues. The V end lost 2 bases, the J end lost 10 bases, and 12 bases lay between the germline ends. CDR1 is SEHNR, CDR2 FQNEAQ, per germline (reference sequence). CDR3: CASSLSIGGSPLHF. As DNA, the CDR3 is TGTGCCAGCAGCTTAAGCATCGGAGGGTCACCCCTCCACTTT.

CDR3 protein: CASSRSPWGSILRNEQFF. The CDR3 DNA follows: TGTGCCAGCAGCCGCAGCCCCTGGGGGAGTATCCTACGCAATGAGCAGTTCTTC. V usage is TRBV3-1 and J usage is TRBJ2-1, with D perhaps TRBD1 or TRBD2 (5 bases each). Germline V gene lookup returns CDR1 LGHDT and CDR2 YNNKEL (reference sequence). Trimming shortened V by 4 bases and J by 6 bases, and 25 bases separated the two germline ends. The CDR3 is 18 amino acids.

This clonotype was seen more than once but under ten times. The V and J genes are TRBV3-1 and TRBJ1-2, with no clear D. The V end lost 1 base, the J end lost 7 bases, and 4 bases lay between the germline ends. The CDR3 spans 11 residues. Germline V gene sequence: CDR1 LGHDT, CDR2 YNNKEL (reference sequence). CDR3 sequence reads: CASSQGFGYTF. For the CDR3, the DNA is TGTGCCAGCAGCCAAGGTTTTGGCTACACCTTC.

This clonotype has more than one count but fewer than ten. The chain has TRBV20-1 and TRBJ1-1, with a possible D match to TRBD1 (5 bases). Trimming stripped 4 bases from V and 4 bases from J, with 22 bases between. The CDR3 covers 16 residues. Germline V lookup: CDR1 DFQATT, CDR2 SNEGSKA (reference sequence). CDR3 protein: CSATTPRLRDGTEAFF. As DNA, the CDR3 is TGCAGTGCTACTACCCCCCGCTTGAGGGACGGCACTGAAGCTTTCTTT.

Only a few counts were recorded for this clonotype. This chain's CDR3 is CASSLLPRSGRALDTQYF. As DNA, the CDR3 is TGTGCCAGCAGCTTATTGCCCCGGAGCGGGAGGGCCCTGGATACGCAGTATTTT. This sequence joins TRBV11-1 and TRBJ2-3; 10 bases align to TRBD2. Trimming at V came to 2 bases and at J to 6 bases, leaving 14 bases not matched to a gene. CDR3 length: 18 residues. Germline lookup yields CDR1 SGHAT and CDR2 FQDESV (reference sequence).

This clonotype was seen ten or more times. The genes are TRBV12-3 or TRBV12-4 and TRBJ1-5; D uncertain. V gave up 6 bases and J gave up 3 bases, with 12 bases separating them. This CDR3 contains 14 residues. In nucleotides, the CDR3 is TGTGCCAGCAGCCCCGGACTAAACAATCAGCCCCAGCATTTT. It yields the protein CASSPGLNNQPQHF.

This chain uses TRBV15 with TRBJ2-3, with TRBD1 as a possible D gene (5 bases). V lost 5 bases, J lost 4 bases, and 10 bases lay in between. CDR3 size: 13 residues. The germline gives CDR1 LNHNV, CDR2 YYDKDF (reference sequence). CDR3 protein: CATSSGQPDTQYF. The CDR3 region has the DNA TGTGCCACCAGCTCAGGGCAACCAGATACGCAGTATTTT.

The chain joins TRBV12-3 or TRBV12-4 to TRBJ2-2; TRBD1 matches 10 bases. This CDR3 spans 17 amino acids. Trimming cost V 3 bases and J 8 bases; bases outside gene matches: 12. The CDR3 DNA follows: TGTGCCAGCAGTTTGAACCGGGACAGGGGTGGCCTGGGGGAGCTGTTTTTT. This encodes CASSLNRDRGGLGELFF.

V and J are TRBV29-1 and TRBJ2-7; 11 bases map to TRBD1. This CDR3 is built from 14 residues. The J segment lost 4 bases and the V segment lost 4 bases, leaving 6 bases of the junction unmatched. Germline V gives CDR1 SQVTM, CDR2 ANQGSEA. For the CDR3, the DNA is TGCAGCGTTGGGCAAGGGACAGGGGGATACGAGCAGTACTTC. It codes for CSVGQGTGGYEQYF.

V and J are TRBV20-1 and TRBJ2-1, with 9 positions matching TRBD1. The CDR3 totals 13 residues. V was clipped by 1 base and J by 7 bases; unmatched bases: 2. CDR1 DFQATT and CDR2 SNEGSKA come from the germline V gene (reference sequence). The CDR3 region is CSARGQGENEQFF. CDR3 DNA: TGCAGTGCTAGAGGACAGGGGGAGAATGAGCAGTTCTTC.

The chain combines TRBV7-2 with TRBJ2-5; perhaps TRBD1 as D (5 bases). Germline CDR1 SGHTA, CDR2 FQGNSA. CDR3 size: 12 residues. V gave up 3 bases and J gave up 8 bases, with 10 bases separating them. DNA of the CDR3: TGTGCCAGCAGCTTCCAGACAGCAACCCAGTACTTC. This translates into CASSFQTATQYF. The variable domain in full, with the rest retrieved from reference TRBV7-2 and TRBJ2-5, is GAGVSQSPSNKVTEKGKDVELRCDPISGHTALYWYRQSLGQGLEFLIYFQGNSAPDKSGLPSDRFSAERTGGSVSTLTIQRTQQEDSAVYLCASSFQTATQYFGPGTRLLVL.

The chain carries TRBV5-1 and TRBJ1-2; D unclear. V was trimmed by 0 bases and J by 4 bases, leaving 13 bases between them. The CDR3 spans 15 residues. The germline gives CDR1 SGHRS, CDR2 YFSETQ. This chain's CDR3 is CASSLASGGVYGYTF. CDR3 DNA: TGCGCCAGCAGCTTGGCGTCGGGCGGTGTCTATGGCTACACCTTC.

The J gene is TRBJ1-1, the V gene TRBV9; 8 bases are shared with TRBD1. The V and J ends lost 3 bases and 5 bases, in that order; junction bases with no gene match: 6. CDR1 and CDR2 (germline): SGDLS, YYNGEE. The CDR3 totals 14 residues. The CDR3 sequence is CASSADRGGTEAFF. CDR3 bases: TGTGCCAGCAGCGCAGACAGGGGTGGTACTGAAGCTTTCTTT. Based on the CDR3 plus reference TRBV9 and TRBJ1-1, the full variable domain is DSGVTQTPKHLITATGQRVTLRCSPRSGDLSVYWYQQSLDQGLQFLIQYYNGEERAKGNILERFSAQQFPDLHSELNLSSLELGDSALYFCASSADRGGTEAFFGQGTRLTVV.

This clonotype is a singleton in its sample. This chain connects TRBV6-1 to TRBJ1-5; no clear D. Germline V gene lookup returns CDR1 MNHNS and CDR2 SASEGT. CDR3 length: 13 amino acids. V was pared by 10 bases and J by 0 bases, with 10 bases between. The CDR3 protein is CATRTNSNQPQHF. The CDR3 DNA follows: TGTGCCACTAGAACAAATAGCAATCAGCCCCAGCATTTT.

This clonotype was observed a handful of times. The V and J genes are TRBV28 and TRBJ2-5; D is perhaps TRBD1 (6 bases). The CDR3 extends over 15 amino acids. Germline CDR1 MDHEN, CDR2 SYDVKM. The V and J ends lost 0 bases and 1 base respectively, with 9 bases between them. CDR3 coding DNA: TGTGCCAGCAGTTTATGGCAGGGGCTCCAAGAGACCCAGTACTTC. Protein product: CASSLWQGLQETQYF. Together with reference TRBV28 and TRBJ2-5, the CDR3 gives the full variable domain: DVKVTQSSRYLVKRTGEKVFLECVQDMDHENMFWYRQDPGLGLRLIYFSYDVKMKEKGDIPEGYSVSREKKERFSLILESASTNQTSMYLCASSLWQGLQETQYFGPGTRLLVL.

This clonotype occurred a few times. J is TRBJ2-2 and V is TRBV6-5; 12 nucleotides agree with TRBD2. CDR3 length: 19 residues. The V gene's germline CDR1 is MNHEY and CDR2 SVGAGI. The J segment lost 1 base and the V segment lost 3 bases, leaving 9 bases of the junction unmatched. The CDR3 DNA follows: TGTGCCAGCAGTTATTGGGCTAGCGGGAGGGGAAAGAACACCGGGGAGCTGTTTTTT. Protein product: CASSYWASGRGKNTGELFF.

The chain is built from TRBV5-1 and TRBJ2-3; a weak D match, TRBD2 (6 bases). V lost 2 bases, J lost 3 bases, and 16 bases lay in between. Germline CDR1 reads SGHRS; CDR2 reads YFSETQ. The CDR3 is 16 residues long. CDR3 region: CASSFGGSWLTDTQYF. Written as DNA, the CDR3 is TGCGCCAGCAGCTTCGGGGGTTCCTGGCTGACAGATACGCAGTATTTT.

This clonotype came up many times. V is TRBV29-1 and J is TRBJ2-1, with D tentatively TRBD2 (6 bases). Trimming shortened V by 3 bases and J by 5 bases, and 11 bases separated the two germline ends. The CDR3 consists of 13 residues. Germline lookup yields CDR1 SQVTM and CDR2 ANQGSEA. The CDR3 protein is CSVEVQRDNEQFF. CDR3 DNA sequence: TGCAGCGTTGAGGTCCAGCGGGACAATGAGCAGTTCTTC.

The chain links TRBV7-2 to TRBJ2-5, with no clear D. This CDR3 is 13 amino acids long. The V gene lost 5 bases and the J gene lost 5 bases, with 12 bases spanning the gap. CDR1 and CDR2 from the germline V gene are SGHTA and FQGNSA. CDR3 in amino acids: CASSHPRVETQYF. The CDR3 DNA follows: TGTGCCAGCAGCCACCCCCGAGTGGAGACCCAGTACTTC.

In the case of this clonotype: Germline and junction disagree at one end, which may indicate a read error. Here the CDR3 DNA reads TGTGCCAGCAGCCCGGGACTAGCGGGGGGAAATGAGCAGGTCTTC. Amino acid sequence: CASSPGLAGGNEQVF. The genes are TRBV7-9 and TRBJ2-1, with 15 nucleotides matching TRBD2. CDR3 length equals 15 residues. Germline values: CDR1 SEHNR, CDR2 FQNEAQ (reference sequence).

About this clonotype: This clone may be a read error of a much larger clone one base away. The chain recombines TRBV20-1 with TRBJ2-1; 13 bases map to TRBD2. V trimming: 0 bases; J trimming: 9 bases; junction bases outside the gene matches: 8. The CDR3 is made up of 16 amino acids. Per germline, CDR1 DFQATT and CDR2 SNEGSKA (reference sequence). This CDR3 is CSARDWTSGGRSEQFF. The CDR3 DNA reads as TGCAGTGCTAGAGACTGGACTAGCGGGGGTAGGAGTGAGCAGTTCTTC.

Only a few counts were recorded for this clonotype. The chain links TRBV12-3 or TRBV12-4 to TRBJ1-5, with D tentatively TRBD1 (6 bases). V lost 5 bases and J 6 bases, leaving 20 bases between the germline ends. The CDR3 is 16 amino acids. This chain's CDR3 is CASSPGATKPGQPQHF. Here the CDR3 DNA reads TGTGCCAGCAGTCCAGGGGCCACGAAACCTGGTCAGCCCCAGCATTTT.

In this sample, this clonotype turned up a few times. The chain uses TRBV11-2 and TRBJ2-7; 13 bases agree with TRBD2. There are 17 residues in the CDR3. Germline loops: CDR1 SGHAT, CDR2 FQNNGV. Unmatched junction bases numbered 8, after V lost 0 bases and J lost 6 bases. The CDR3 DNA follows: TGTGCCAGCAGCTTAGATCTCGGACTAGCGGGAGTTGGCGAGCAGTACTTC. Protein sequence: CASSLDLGLAGVGEQYF.

This clonotype was seen repeatedly, ten times or more. This chain uses TRBV20-1 with TRBJ2-3, with D uncertain. This CDR3 is built from 15 residues. Germline lookup yields CDR1 DFQATT and CDR2 SNEGSKA (reference sequence). Trimming shortened V by 3 bases and J by 2 bases, and 15 bases separated the two germline ends. The CDR3 loop is CSASSRELFTDTQYF. The CDR3 DNA reads as TGCAGTGCTAGTTCCAGAGAGCTTTTCACAGATACGCAGTATTTT.

This clonotype was counted between two and nine times. The J gene is TRBJ1-6, the V gene TRBV12-3 or TRBV12-4; D gene unclear. The V end was cut by 10 bases, the J end by 6 bases, with 13 bases between. The length of the CDR3 is 13 residues. CDR3 in amino acids: CAKRRLANSPLHF. In nucleotides, the CDR3 is TGTGCCAAAAGACGATTAGCTAATTCACCCCTCCACTTT.

This clonotype was picked up a small number of times. V and J are TRBV5-1 and TRBJ1-2; no reliable D call. Looked up from germline, CDR1 is SGHRS and CDR2 is YFSETQ. The CDR3 has 16 amino acids. The germline V and J ends were trimmed by 2 bases and 8 bases, with 22 bases remaining between them. CDR3 sequence (DNA): TGCGCCAGCAGCTTCGGGCAGGATGGCGTCTTAGGGGGCTACACCTTC. Translation: CASSFGQDGVLGGYTF.

This clonotype was recorded at least ten times. The CDR3 nucleotides read TGCAGCGCACGGGACTTAAACAATGAGCAGTTCTTC. Residues: CSARDLNNEQFF. The chain joins TRBV29-1 to TRBJ2-1; tentative D call: TRBD2 (6 bases). The CDR3 loop spans 12 amino acids. V lost 7 bases, J lost 5 bases, and 12 bases lay in between. CDR1 is SQVTM, CDR2 ANQGSEA, per germline.

This clonotype was picked up a small number of times. The chain links TRBV11-2 to TRBJ2-6, with D unclear. Germline V lookup: CDR1 SGHAT, CDR2 FQNNGV. Between the trimmed V and J ends, which lost 0 bases and 0 bases, there was a span of 6 bases. This CDR3 has 16 residues. CDR3 region: CASSLEAFSGANVLTF. In nucleotides, the CDR3 is TGTGCCAGCAGCTTAGAAGCTTTCTCTGGGGCCAACGTCCTGACTTTC. The full variable domain, completed using reference TRBV11-2 and TRBJ2-6, is EAGVAQSPRYKIIEKRQSVAFWCNPISGHATLYWYQQILGQGPKLLIQFQNNGVVDDSQLPKDRFSAERLKGVDSTLKIQPAKLEDSAVYLCASSLEAFSGANVLTFGAGSRLTVL.